What follows are 30 T cell receptor beta chains derived from one specimen sequenced in a study of blood T cell repertoires in COVID-19 (dated by TCRdb to about 2020). Libraries were prepared through the immunoSEQ multiplex PCR assay. TCRdb carries this immuneACCESS record with in-frame sequences only. Its versions omit some clonotypes, under half of them owing to an unresolved V gene in the studies checked, with the rest unexplained. The sample data list tens of thousands of clones, and just over 85% of these were observed just once. The ten top clones hold 4.1% of the sample. The sample was peripheral blood. These receptors all come from a man aged 45-65 years with acute or convalescent COVID-19.

The chain is built from TRBV6-5 and TRBJ2-3; 12 bases agree with TRBD2. Germline V gives CDR1 MNHEY, CDR2 SVGAGI. The V and J ends lost 6 bases and 3 bases, in that order; junction bases with no gene match: 4. The CDR3 totals 15 residues. The CDR3 protein is CASRPGLAGTDTQYF. As DNA, the CDR3 is TGTGCCAGCAGACCCGGACTAGCGGGGACAGATACGCAGTATTTT.

J is TRBJ1-2 and V is TRBV28; D remains ambiguous. Per the germline V gene, CDR1 is MDHEN and CDR2 is SYDVKM. The CDR3 runs 12 residues. Between the trimmed V and J ends, which lost 6 bases and 8 bases, there was a span of 13 bases. CDR3 region: CASSGNSFGYTF. The CDR3 DNA follows: TGTGCCAGCAGCGGAAACAGTTTCGGCTACACCTTC.

The chain couples TRBV19 to TRBJ2-1; the match to TRBD2 covers 12 bases. CDR3 length: 15 residues. With V trimmed by 8 bases and J by 10 bases, 12 bases remained unmatched. Germline V gene data show CDR1 as LNHDA and CDR2 as SQIVND (reference sequence). The DNA for the CDR3 is TGTGCCAGTCAATATCCCGCTAGCGGGAGGGCGGAGCAGTTCTTC. This encodes CASQYPASGRAEQFF.

In DNA form, the CDR3 reads TGTGCCAGCAGCTTAGCGCCGGAGACACAGGGTGAGCAGTACTTC. Translation gives CASSLAPETQGEQYF. J is TRBJ2-7 and V is TRBV7-6; D possibly corresponds to TRBD1 (6 bases). The CDR3 spans 15 residues. V dropped 0 bases and J dropped 7 bases, with 16 bases sitting between them. Germline assignment: CDR1 SGHVS and CDR2 FNYEAQ.

The CDR3 spells CANEARDRRLSGNTIYF. DNA of the CDR3: TGTGCCAATGAAGCCAGAGACAGGCGACTCTCTGGAAACACCATATATTTT. The V gene is TRBV7-9, the J gene TRBJ1-3, with a tentative D call TRBD1 (6 bases). V lost 10 bases and J 0 bases, leaving 22 bases between the germline ends. This CDR3 is 17 amino acids long. Germline values: CDR1 SEHNR, CDR2 FQNEAQ (reference sequence).

The chain has TRBV7-8 and TRBJ1-6; 7 nucleotides line up with TRBD1. Looked up from germline, CDR1 is SGHVS and CDR2 is FQNEAQ. V gave up 3 bases and J gave up 9 bases; unmatched junction bases: 5. The CDR3 spans 14 residues. The CDR3 region is CASSLGTDVSPLHF. The CDR3 DNA follows: TGTGCCAGCAGCTTGGGGACAGACGTTTCACCCCTCCACTTT.

V usage is TRBV10-3 and J usage is TRBJ1-5, with D possibly being TRBD1 (6 bases). The V end lost 8 bases, the J end lost 0 bases, and 11 bases lay between the germline ends. The CDR3 has 14 residues. Germline assignment: CDR1 ENHRY and CDR2 SYGVKD. This CDR3 is CAIARGYSNQPQHF. The CDR3 DNA follows: TGTGCCATCGCCAGGGGATATAGCAATCAGCCCCAGCATTTT.

CDR3 nucleotide sequence: TGCGCCAGCAGCGCCCTACTAGCGGGGGGCAGCACAGATACGCAGTATTTT. Its protein product is CASSALLAGGSTDTQYF. This rearrangement joins TRBV5-1 to TRBJ2-3; 12 bases are a match to TRBD2. This CDR3 is built from 17 residues. V lost 4 bases to trimming and J lost 0 bases; unmatched junction nucleotides: 6. Germline assignment: CDR1 SGHRS and CDR2 YFSETQ.

This chain uses TRBV7-9 with TRBJ1-1; no definite D call. The V end lost 1 base, the J end lost 8 bases, and 8 bases lay between the germline ends. This CDR3 is built from 12 residues. Germline CDR1 is SEHNR and CDR2 is FQNEAQ (reference sequence). The CDR3 DNA is TGTGCCAGCAGCTTAGTGGCGGGGGAAGCTTTCTTT. Protein sequence: CASSLVAGEAFF.

The chain combines TRBV11-2 with TRBJ2-7, with a tentative D call TRBD2 (5 bases). V was pared by 1 base and J by 2 bases, with 12 bases between. CDR3 length: 15 residues. Germline CDR1 and CDR2: SGHAT and FQNNGV. CDR3 in amino acids: CASSLGRGPTYEQYF. CDR3 sequence (DNA): TGTGCCAGCAGCTTAGGACGGGGTCCAACCTACGAGCAGTACTTC.

In its sample, this clone was seen once. The V call is TRBV7-3, the J call TRBJ1-1, with 7 bases matching TRBD1. Germline V lookup: CDR1 SGHTA, CDR2 FQGTGA. There are 16 residues in the CDR3. The ends lost 5 bases at V and 0 bases at J; junction bases unmatched: 9. In nucleotides, the CDR3 is TGTGCCAGCAGCCTCACAGGGGATGGGTTGAACACTGAAGCTTTCTTT. The encoded protein is CASSLTGDGLNTEAFF.

The chain is built from TRBV14 and TRBJ1-2; D is undetermined. Trimming removed 1 base from V and 2 bases from J, with 14 bases in between. From germline, CDR1 is SGHDN and CDR2 FVKESK. The CDR3 consists of 16 residues. CDR3 DNA sequence: TGTGCCAGCAGCCAAGTCGTTTCCCGGGGAAACTATGGCTACACCTTC. This translates into CASSQVVSRGNYGYTF.

This sequence joins TRBV24-1 and TRBJ1-2; 8 nucleotides line up with TRBD1. The CDR3 is 14 amino acids. CDR1 and CDR2 from the germline V gene are KGHDR and SFDVKD. The V and J ends lost 3 bases and 4 bases, in that order; junction bases with no gene match: 3. The CDR3, as DNA: TGTGCCACCAGTGATGCAGGGGGCATCTATGGCTACACCTTC. Protein product: CATSDAGGIYGYTF.

This chain uses TRBV7-2 with TRBJ2-3; 12 bases line up with TRBD2. The CDR3 extends over 17 amino acids. Germline V gives CDR1 SGHTA, CDR2 FQGNSA. After removal of 5 bases from V and 3 bases from J, the junction contained 9 bases not matched to a gene. The chain's CDR3 is CASSQRGLAGPTDTQYF. The CDR3 region has the DNA TGTGCCAGCAGCCAACGTGGACTAGCGGGGCCTACAGATACGCAGTATTTT.

The chain couples TRBV10-3 to TRBJ2-5, with a possible D match to TRBD2 (6 bases). Germline values: CDR1 ENHRY, CDR2 SYGVKD. The CDR3 has 15 amino acids. With 8 bases removed from V and 2 bases from J, the gap between germline ends came to 18 bases. CDR3 protein: CAIGVSNGGQETQYF. The DNA for the CDR3 is TGTGCCATCGGTGTTAGTAACGGGGGACAAGAGACCCAGTACTTC.

The V and J genes are TRBV6-5 and TRBJ2-3; possible D gene TRBD2, 7 bases. The germline CDR1 and CDR2 sequences are MNHEY and SVGAGI. With 2 bases removed from V and 9 bases from J, the gap between germline ends came to 15 bases. The CDR3 extends over 14 amino acids. CDR3 protein: CASSYGGAGETQYF. The DNA for the CDR3 is TGTGCCAGCAGTTACGGGGGGGCGGGAGAAACGCAGTATTTT.

This chain uses TRBV30 with TRBJ1-5; the D gene is possibly TRBD1 (5 bases). Germline V gene data show CDR1 as GTSNPN and CDR2 as SVGIG (reference sequence). This CDR3 contains 14 residues. Deletions cut 2 bases from V and 4 bases from J, with 12 bases between. In DNA, the CDR3 is TGTGCCTGGAGTCCACCAGGGACTAATCAGCCCCAGCATTTT. Its translation: CAWSPPGTNQPQHF. Full variable domain (outside the CDR3, taken from reference TRBV30 and TRBJ1-5): SQTIHQWPATLVQPVGSPLSLECTVEGTSNPNLYWYRQAAGRGLQLLFYSVGIGQISSEVPQNLSASRPQDRQFILSSKKLLLSDSGFYLCAWSPPGTNQPQHFGDGTRLSIL.

The rearrangement links TRBV5-1 to TRBJ2-7, with TRBD1 matching over 12 bases. Trimming at V came to 0 bases and at J to 0 bases, leaving 7 bases not matched to a gene. The CDR3 length is 18 residues. Germline V gives CDR1 SGHRS, CDR2 YFSETQ. CDR3 coding DNA: TGCGCCAGCAGCTTGGGCCCGGGACAGGGGGCTATCTCCTACGAGCAGTACTTC. Protein sequence: CASSLGPGQGAISYEQYF.

The V call is TRBV27, the J call TRBJ2-7, with D possibly matching TRBD2 (6 bases). The V gene lost 6 bases and the J gene lost 0 bases, with 15 bases spanning the gap. Germline lookup yields CDR1 MNHEY and CDR2 SMNVEV (reference sequence). This CDR3 spans 15 amino acids. The DNA for the CDR3 is TGTGCCAGCAGGGGGGGTAGCAGTAGCTCCTACGAGCAGTACTTC. This translates into CASRGGSSSSYEQYF.

The genes are TRBV7-2 and TRBJ1-1; D is ambiguous. CDR1 SGHTA and CDR2 FQGNSA come from the germline V gene. Trimming pared 5 bases from V and 4 bases from J, leaving 8 bases between. CDR3 length: 12 amino acids. The CDR3 region has the DNA TGTGCCAGCAGCACCCGGTTCACTGAAGCTTTCTTT. Encoded protein: CASSTRFTEAFF. Together with reference TRBV7-2 and TRBJ1-1, the CDR3 gives the full variable domain: GAGVSQSPSNKVTEKGKDVELRCDPISGHTALYWYRQSLGQGLEFLIYFQGNSAPDKSGLPSDRFSAERTGGSVSTLTIQRTQQEDSAVYLCASSTRFTEAFFGQGTRLTVV.

V and J are TRBV5-1 and TRBJ1-3; perhaps TRBD1 as D (5 bases). The CDR3 runs to 13 residues. The germline CDR1 and CDR2 sequences are SGHRS and YFSETQ. Trimming pared 4 bases from V and 8 bases from J, leaving 13 bases between. For the CDR3, the DNA is TGCGCCAGCAGCATGCGGGGGTCGGACACCATATATTTT. Its protein product is CASSMRGSDTIYF.

This chain uses TRBV4-1 with TRBJ2-5; 7 positions match TRBD2. This CDR3 spans 15 amino acids. V lost 5 bases, J lost 4 bases, and 10 bases stayed unmatched. CDR1 and CDR2 from the germline V gene are MGHRA and YSYEKL. In DNA form, the CDR3 reads TGCGCCAGCAGCGAAACGCCGGGACTACGAGAGACCCAGTACTTC. It codes for CASSETPGLRETQYF.

This clone occurred a few times. The chain recombines TRBV6-4 with TRBJ2-2, with 13 bases lining up with TRBD2. This CDR3 region has 14 residues. Germline values: CDR1 MRHNA, CDR2 SNTAGT. The V and J ends lost 6 bases and 6 bases, in that order; junction bases with no gene match: 1. The CDR3 DNA is TGTGCCAGCAGCGGACTAGCGGGAGCCGGGGAGCTGTTTTTT. Translated, it gives CASSGLAGAGELFF.

The chain has TRBV3-1 (or the pseudogene TRBV3-2) and TRBJ2-3; perhaps TRBD2 as D (6 bases). CDR3 length: 13 residues. Germline values: CDR1 LGHDT, CDR2 YNNKEL (reference sequence). V lost 2 bases and J 8 bases, leaving 11 bases between the germline ends. CDR3 in amino acids: CASSQIEEGTQYF. The CDR3 DNA sequence: TGTGCCAGCAGCCAAATAGAGGAGGGTACGCAGTATTTT.

The J gene is TRBJ1-1, the V gene TRBV7-2; D perhaps matches TRBD1 (5 bases). The CDR3 sequence is 15 residues long. Germline V gives CDR1 SGHTA, CDR2 FQGNSA. The V end lost 1 base, the J end lost 2 bases, and 11 bases lay between the germline ends. The CDR3: CASSLVAGANTEAFF. The CDR3 DNA is TGTGCCAGCAGCTTAGTTGCTGGGGCAAACACTGAAGCTTTCTTT.

The rearrangement uses TRBV19 and TRBJ1-6; the D is unclear. CDR3 length equals 12 residues. In germline, CDR1 is LNHDA, CDR2 SQIVND (reference sequence). With 8 bases removed from V and 8 bases from J, the gap between germline ends came to 10 bases. CDR3 protein: CASEGGYSPLHF. As DNA, the CDR3 is TGTGCCAGTGAAGGCGGCTATTCACCCCTCCACTTT.

This sequence joins TRBV2 and TRBJ1-2; TRBD1 might be the D (5 bases). Germline lookup yields CDR1 SNHLY and CDR2 FYNNEI. The CDR3 loop spans 12 amino acids. V lost 7 bases and J 4 bases, leaving 10 bases between the germline ends. CDR3 DNA: TGTGCCAGCATGCCAAGGGGCTATGGCTACACCTTC. It translates to CASMPRGYGYTF.

The chain uses TRBV9 and TRBJ2-7; 14 nucleotides agree with TRBD2. J was trimmed by 2 bases and V by 3 bases; bases with no gene match: 10. This CDR3 spans 18 amino acids. Germline CDR1 reads SGDLS; CDR2 reads YYNGEE. The CDR3 sequence: CASSGGLAGGPSTYEQYF. Here the CDR3 DNA reads TGTGCCAGCAGCGGAGGACTAGCGGGAGGTCCTTCAACCTACGAGCAGTACTTC.

In regard to this clone: At the DNA level, this CDR3 is encoded by other sequences in the same sample as well. V gene TRBV7-6 combines with J gene TRBJ2-7, with TRBD2 identical over 9 bases. Germline trimming cut 5 bases from V and 4 bases from J; bases unmatched to any gene: 3. This CDR3 comprises 13 residues. Germline lookup yields CDR1 SGHVS and CDR2 FNYEAQ. CDR3 sequence: CASSPTSGYEQYF. DNA for the CDR3: TGTGCCAGCAGCCCTACTAGCGGGTACGAGCAGTACTTC.

This clone was picked up a small number of times. This chain links TRBV5-4 with TRBJ2-7, with TRBD2 matching 9 bases. The CDR3 consists of 15 residues. The J segment lost 2 bases and the V segment lost 0 bases, leaving 3 bases of the junction unmatched. CDR1 and CDR2 (germline): SGHNT, YYREEE (reference sequence). This CDR3 is CASSLGLAGTYEQYF. DNA of the CDR3: TGTGCCAGCAGCTTGGGGCTAGCGGGGACCTACGAGCAGTACTTC.